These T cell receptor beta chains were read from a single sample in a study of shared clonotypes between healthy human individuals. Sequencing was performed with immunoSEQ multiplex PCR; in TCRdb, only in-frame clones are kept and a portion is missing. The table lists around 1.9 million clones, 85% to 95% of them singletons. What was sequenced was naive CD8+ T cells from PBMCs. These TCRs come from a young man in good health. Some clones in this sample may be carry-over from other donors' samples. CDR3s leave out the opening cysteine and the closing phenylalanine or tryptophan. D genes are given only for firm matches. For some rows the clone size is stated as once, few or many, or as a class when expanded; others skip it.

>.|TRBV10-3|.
AISFLDSPEQY
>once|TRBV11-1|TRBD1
ASSFLTGGDGYT
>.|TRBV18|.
ASTSRLVGGNEQF
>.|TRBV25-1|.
ASSEAEDPHTGELF
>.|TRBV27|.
ASSLRGNLEQF
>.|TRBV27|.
ASSLSRSGLPNSNQPQH
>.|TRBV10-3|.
AISGTINEQF
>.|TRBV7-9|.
ASSLVAWTHSYEQY
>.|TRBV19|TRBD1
ASSIRDRGQPQH
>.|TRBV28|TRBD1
ASSSTGASNQPQH
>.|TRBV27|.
ASSLAASPYRLTEKLF
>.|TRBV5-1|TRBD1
ASSLGRDRPMNTEAF
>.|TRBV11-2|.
ASSPPRIGSSYEQY
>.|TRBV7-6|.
ASSTLPGGRANTEAF
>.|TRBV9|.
ASSETVGSEQY
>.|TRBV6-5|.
ASSYGGREQY
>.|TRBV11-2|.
ASSLGGTNEQF
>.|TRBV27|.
ASSGGKRGYEQY
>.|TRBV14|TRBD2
ASSQGRTGGQETQY
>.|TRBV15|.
ATSPPLDRRTDTQY
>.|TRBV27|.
ASSGGGLEQF
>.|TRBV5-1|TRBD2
ASRLAGYQETQY
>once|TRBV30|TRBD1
AWRLTGIPYEQY
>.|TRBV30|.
AWSVGGKDGYT
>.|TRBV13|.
ASSSLEGGQISSYNEQF
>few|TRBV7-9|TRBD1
ASSFDRGPFYT
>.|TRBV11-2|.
ASSLGEGASYNEQF
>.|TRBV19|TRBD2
ASSTRTSGRAYNEQF
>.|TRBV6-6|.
ASSSSYGPSSYEQY
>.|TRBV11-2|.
ASSPREANSPLH
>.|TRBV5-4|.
ASSLAVNEQF